The clone carrying this T cell receptor (beta chain) was counted a few times. This entry belongs to a study of regulatory T cells in long-lasting Graves disease. The V and J ends lost 7 bases and 6 bases respectively, with 16 bases between them. The CDR3 is 13 amino acids. Germline V gene data show CDR1 as MRHNA and CDR2 as SNTAGT. Time point defined: newly diagnosed GD, antithyroid drugs for less than 3 months. The TCR library was prepared using RNA isolated from PBMCs. Assembly of TCR beta libraries relied on iRepertoire HTBI primers together with Arm-PCR of CDR3 regions. TCRdb fed the multiplex PCR reads into MiXCR, producing one record per CDR3 protein. The top ten clones hold roughly 10% of a sample with 540,000 or so distinct CDR3 sequences, approximately 12% of them seen once. This sample also belongs to another study, concerning T cells in Graves' hyperthyroidism and ophthalmopathy.

V usage is TRBV6-4 and J usage is TRBJ2-7; TRBD2 might be the D (6 bases). The TCR sequence derives from a young man with Graves disease. The source was peripheral blood mononuclear cells (PBMCs), collected at new diagnosis, from a patient treated with antithyroid drugs. This CDR3 is CASTTTLACEQYF. As DNA, the CDR3 is TGTGCCAGCACTACCACTCTAGCGTGCGAGCAGTACTTC.